This TCR beta chain was found in a study of blood T cell repertoires in COVID-19 (dated by TCRdb to between 2020 and 2021). In terms of the full investigation: Samples covering the acute and convalescent phases of COVID-19 were provided by collaborators in the United States, Italy and Spain. The samples were drawn from the first 160 participants of the ongoing ImmuneRACE study and from 950 to 1,500 subjects provided by 6 global collaborators. The material from the prospective study consisted of cDNA or gDNA derived from T cells, B-cell-depleted T cells, or PBMCs. Subjects who had been exposed to COVID-19, were actively infected with it, or had recovered from it provided the deeply sampled blood TCRbeta repertoires that made up the dataset. The repertoires were released in a freely available public database meant as a resource for research on the immune response to SARS-CoV-2. Nearly every sample came with metadata listing a de-identified subject ID, COVID-19 status, age in years and sex. Where available, HLA class I and class II types were obtained from metadata supplied by the sample provider rather than from assay-based typing.

Overall study outcomes, separate from this receptor: The quantity of clinical and demographic metadata differed by source and by participant and was supplied without curation.

TCRbeta CDR3 regions were amplified from genomic DNA by means of the immunoSEQ Assay, a bias-controlled multiplex PCR. The paper's data handling went like this. The number of nucleated cells in each sample was estimated by amplification of reference gene primers within the assay. To quantify the absolute abundance of each unique TCRbeta CDR3 rearrangement, sequence reads were collapsed and filtered. For each sample, productive Simpson clonality was calculated by taking the square root of Simpson's diversity index across productive rearrangements. TCRdb carries this immuneACCESS record with in-frame sequences only. Its versions omit some clonotypes, under half of them owing to an unresolved V gene in the studies checked, with the rest unexplained. For V, J and clone size, that table is used; D and trimming come from the DNA. This sample holds under 350,000 clones; about 85% were observed only once. Together, the top ten hold 13% of the sample.

Collaborating institutions collected whole blood in K2EDTA tubes following their own protocols. For TCRbeta analysis, collaborators shipped samples as frozen whole blood, isolated PBMCs, or DNA extracted from either of those sample types. Trimming removed 6 bases from V and 2 bases from J, leaving 11 bases between the germline ends. Taken from cysteine to phenylalanine, the CDR3 has 14 residues. Only the CDR3 DNA stays, 42 bases, in frame from base 1. As encoded in the germline V gene (reference sequence), CDR1 is LNHDA while CDR2 is SQIVND. This clone was detected once. What antigen it recognizes has not been identified. Within one base of it there is no much larger clone, and no base qualities were kept.

Material for sequencing was peripheral blood. The chain couples TRBV19 to TRBJ2-1; the D region possibly corresponds to TRBD1 (5 bases align). The clonotype comes from a human donor in a cohort sampled during active COVID-19. The DNA sequence reads TGTGCCAGTAGGGGCAGGGCGACCTACAATGAGCAGTTCTTC. Translated, it reads CASRGRATYNEQFF.